This TCR beta chain comes out of a study of neoadjuvant nivolumab and ipilimumab in lung cancer. Across the whole study: Patients got nivolumab 3 mg/kg on days 1, 15 and 29; combination added ipilimumab 1 mg/kg day 1.

V dropped 1 base and J dropped 4; count of bases not matched to a gene: 5. Germline V gene sequence: CDR1 SEHNR, CDR2 FQNEAQ (reference sequence). The CDR3 is 15 amino acids. Method: immunoSEQ multiplex PCR; TCRdb's copy keeps in-frame clones and lacks some. Here the sample spans about 6,000 clones, about 61% being singletons. This clone has a handful of counts. This specimen was tumor tissue, taken after neoadjuvant nivolumab, alone or with ipilimumab, at or shortly before surgery. This TCR was sampled from an adult with non-small cell lung cancer. The chain recombines TRBV7-9 with TRBJ1-2; TRBD1 agrees at 8 bases. CDR3 protein: CASSLGAGGTYGYTF. The CDR3 bases are TGTGCCAGCAGCTTAGGCGCAGGGGGCACCTATGGCTACACCTTC. Using reference TRBV7-9 and TRBJ1-2 for the parts outside the CDR3, the full variable domain is DTGVSQNPRHKITKRGQNVTFRCDPISEHNRLYWYRQTLGQGPEFLTYFQNEAQLEKSRLLSDRFSAERPKGSFSTLEIQRTEQGDSAMYLCASSLGAGGTYGYTFGSGTRLTVV.